The clone carrying this T cell receptor beta chain was observed a single time. The data were obtained in a study of blood T cells in healthy people across ages. V lost 3 bases to trimming and J lost 2 bases, with 16 bases between them. The CDR3 sequence is 15 residues long. CDR1 and CDR2 from the germline V gene are DFQATT and SNEGSKA (reference sequence). Primed by a sample-barcoded 5' primer and a J-beta primer mix, a second PCR proceeded for about 6 to 11 cycles. Using its own MiXCR run on the 5' RACE reads, TCRdb lists one record per CDR3 protein. This sample has about 760,000 distinct CDR3 sequences, with just over 55% found just once.

The TCR sequence derives from a middle-aged man in good health. Sequencing was performed on blood. This chain joins TRBV20-1 and TRBJ2-5; either TRBD1 or TRBD2 may fit D (5 bases each). The CDR3, as DNA: TGCAGTGCTAGCCGGGACGGGACCCTACAAGAGACCCAGTACTTC. Its protein product is CSASRDGTLQETQYF.